This entry features one TCR beta chain sequence. The authors' processing: Reference gene primer amplification gave nucleated cell count estimates. The protocol was immunoSEQ multiplex PCR, while the TCRdb copy is restricted to in-frame clones and leaves out a portion. For V, J and clone size, that table is used; D and trimming come from the DNA. The sample includes 170,000 or so clones, about nine tenths of them seen just once. V was trimmed by 4 bases and J by 0 bases, leaving 10 bases between them. This CDR3 contains 15 residues. Germline CDR1 SNHLY, CDR2 FYNNEI. This record comes from a study of blood T cell repertoires in COVID-19. Overall study: The United States, Italy and Spain supplied acute and convalescent COVID-19 samples.

The TCR comes from a man aged 18 to 35 who had recovered from COVID-19. What was sequenced was peripheral blood. V gene TRBV2 combines with J gene TRBJ2-4; D is unclear. The CDR3 region is CASSAQQLAKNIQYF. In DNA form, the CDR3 reads TGTGCCAGCAGTGCGCAACAGCTAGCCAAAAACATTCAGTACTTC.